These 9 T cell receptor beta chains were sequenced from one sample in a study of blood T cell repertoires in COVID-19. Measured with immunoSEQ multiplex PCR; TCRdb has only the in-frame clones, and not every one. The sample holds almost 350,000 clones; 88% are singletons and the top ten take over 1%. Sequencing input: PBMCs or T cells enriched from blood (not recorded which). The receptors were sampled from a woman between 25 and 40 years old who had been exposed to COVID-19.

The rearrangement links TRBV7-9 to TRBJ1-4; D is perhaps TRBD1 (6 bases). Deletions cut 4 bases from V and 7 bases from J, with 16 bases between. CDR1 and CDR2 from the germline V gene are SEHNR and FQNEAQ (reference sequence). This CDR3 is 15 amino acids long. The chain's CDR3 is CASSSDRWLGEKLFF. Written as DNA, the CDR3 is TGTGCCAGCAGCTCCGACAGGTGGTTGGGTGAAAAACTGTTTTTT. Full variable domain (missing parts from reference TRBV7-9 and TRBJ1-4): DTGVSQNPRHKITKRGQNVTFRCDPISEHNRLYWYRQTLGQGPEFLTYFQNEAQLEKSRLLSDRFSAERPKGSFSTLEIQRTEQGDSAMYLCASSSDRWLGEKLFFGSGTQLSVL.

CDR3: CARGGFCYTF. The CDR3 coding sequence is TGCGCCAGGGGGGGGTTTTGCTACACCTTC. V and J are TRBV23-1 and TRBJ1-2; D is perhaps TRBD1 (5 bases). TRBV23-1 is assigned to the ORF class and has an uncertain function. This CDR3 comprises 10 residues. V was cut by 9 bases and J by 9 bases, with 11 bases left in between.

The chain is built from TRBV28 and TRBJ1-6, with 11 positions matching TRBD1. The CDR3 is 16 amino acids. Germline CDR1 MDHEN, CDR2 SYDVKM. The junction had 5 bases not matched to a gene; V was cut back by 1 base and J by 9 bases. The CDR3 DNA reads TGTGCCAGCAGTTTATTCGGGACAGGGGGGTTTTCACCCCTCCACTTT. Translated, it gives CASSLFGTGGFSPLHF.

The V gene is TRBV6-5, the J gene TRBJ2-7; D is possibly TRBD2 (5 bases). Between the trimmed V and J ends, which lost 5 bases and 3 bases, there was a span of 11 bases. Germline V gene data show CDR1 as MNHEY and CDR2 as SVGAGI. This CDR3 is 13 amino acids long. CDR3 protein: CASSPRTGYEQYF. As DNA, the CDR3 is TGTGCCAGCAGTCCCCGGACTGGCTACGAGCAGTACTTC.

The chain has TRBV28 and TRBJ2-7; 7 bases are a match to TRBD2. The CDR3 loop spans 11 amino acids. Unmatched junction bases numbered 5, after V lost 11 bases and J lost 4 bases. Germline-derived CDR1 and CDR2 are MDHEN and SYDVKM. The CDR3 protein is CALGGGYEQYF. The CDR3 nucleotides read TGTGCCCTAGGCGGGGGTTACGAGCAGTACTTC.

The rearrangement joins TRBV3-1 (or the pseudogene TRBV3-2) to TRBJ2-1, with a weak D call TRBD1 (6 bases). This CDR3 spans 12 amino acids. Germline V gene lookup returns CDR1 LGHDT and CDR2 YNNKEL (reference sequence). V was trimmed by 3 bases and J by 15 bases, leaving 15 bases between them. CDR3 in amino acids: CASSHRGQRSFF. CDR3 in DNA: TGTGCCAGCAGCCACCGGGGACAACGGTCGTTCTTC.

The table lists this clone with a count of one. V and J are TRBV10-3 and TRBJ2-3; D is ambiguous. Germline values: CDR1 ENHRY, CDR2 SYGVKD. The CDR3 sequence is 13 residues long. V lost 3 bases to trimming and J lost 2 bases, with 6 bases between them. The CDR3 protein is CAISDVYTDTQYF. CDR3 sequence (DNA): TGTGCCATCAGTGATGTATACACAGATACGCAGTATTTT.

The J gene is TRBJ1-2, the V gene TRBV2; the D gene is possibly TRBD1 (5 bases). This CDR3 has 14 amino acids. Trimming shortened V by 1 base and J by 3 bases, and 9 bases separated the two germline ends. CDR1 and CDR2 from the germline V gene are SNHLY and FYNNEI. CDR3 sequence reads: CASSEELTDYGYTF. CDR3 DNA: TGTGCCAGCAGTGAAGAACTGACAGACTATGGCTACACCTTC.

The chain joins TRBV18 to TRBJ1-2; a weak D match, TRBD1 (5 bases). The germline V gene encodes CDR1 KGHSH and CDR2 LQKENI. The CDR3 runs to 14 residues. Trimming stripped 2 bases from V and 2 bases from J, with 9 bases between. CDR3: CASSPGALNYGYTF. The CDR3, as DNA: TGTGCCAGCTCACCAGGGGCCTTGAACTATGGCTACACCTTC.